This T cell receptor beta chain emerged from a study of cytomegalovirus exposure and HLA in healthy donors. Germline CDR1 and CDR2: SGHTA and FQGTGA. The CDR3 totals 13 residues. V shed 5 bases and J 8 bases; nucleotides not matched to a gene: 6. The study, taken as a whole, reports: An analysis done earlier found most TCR beta V segments productive about 87% or about 30% of the time.

Both 60 Vbeta primers and 13 Jbeta primers went into the PCR. Sequencing used immunoSEQ multiplex PCR; TCRdb keeps in-frame clones, though not all of them. The sample holds some 190,000 clones, around nine tenths seen once. For this clone: Its antigen remains unidentified.

The clonotype comes from a woman aged 18-29 years in good health and CMV-seronegative. The V gene is TRBV7-3, the J gene TRBJ1-2; 9 bases align to TRBD1. Material: PBMCs. The CDR3 region is CASSVGQGQGYTF. The CDR3 coding sequence is TGTGCCAGCAGCGTAGGACAGGGGCAGGGCTACACCTTC. Supplemented by reference TRBV7-3 and TRBJ1-2, the full variable domain reads GAGVSQTPSNKVTEKGKYVELRCDPISGHTALYWYRQSLGQGPEFLIYFQGTGAADDSGLPNDRFFAVRPEGSVSTLKIQRTERGDSAVYLCASSVGQGQGYTFGSGTRLTVV.